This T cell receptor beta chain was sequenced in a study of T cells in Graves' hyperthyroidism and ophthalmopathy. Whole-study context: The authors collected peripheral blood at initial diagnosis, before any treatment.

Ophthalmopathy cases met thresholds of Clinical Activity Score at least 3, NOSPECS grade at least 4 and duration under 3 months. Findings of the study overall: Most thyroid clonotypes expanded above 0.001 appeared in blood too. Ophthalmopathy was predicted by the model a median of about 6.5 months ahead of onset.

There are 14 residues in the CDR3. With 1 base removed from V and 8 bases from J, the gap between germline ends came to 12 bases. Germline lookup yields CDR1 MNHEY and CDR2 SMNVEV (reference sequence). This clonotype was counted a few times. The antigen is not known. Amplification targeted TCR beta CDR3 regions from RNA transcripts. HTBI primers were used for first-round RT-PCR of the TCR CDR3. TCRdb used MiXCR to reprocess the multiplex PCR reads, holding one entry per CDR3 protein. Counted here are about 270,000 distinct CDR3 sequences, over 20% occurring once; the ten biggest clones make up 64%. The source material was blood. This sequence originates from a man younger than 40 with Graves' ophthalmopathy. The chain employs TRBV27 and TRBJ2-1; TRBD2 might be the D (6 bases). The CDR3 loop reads CASSLFLALDEQFF. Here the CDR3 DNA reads TGTGCCAGCAGTTTATTTCTAGCGTTGGATGAGCAGTTCTTC.